This is a list of T cell receptor beta chains from one sample in a study of T cell changes during pregnancy in multiple sclerosis. Clones were sequenced by immunoSEQ multiplex PCR, and TCRdb holds only the in-frame ones, with some missing. The sample records more than 90,000 clones, 85% to 95% being singletons. The source was peripheral blood, collected after pregnancy. The receptors derive from a female donor with multiple sclerosis, enrolled in a pregnancy study. Each CDR3 is given with its conserved first and last residue. D genes are given only for firm matches. Size values are once, few and many counts, or a class for expanded clones, and some rows have none.

>NA|TRBJ2-6|TRBV7-9|TRBD1
CASSLWPGGAEGANVLTF
TGTGCCAGCAGCTTATGGCCAGGGGGCGCGGAAGGGGCCAACGTCCTGACTTTC
>NA|TRBJ2-1|TRBV7-2|NA
CASSLGGGQYNEQFF
TGTGCCAGCAGCTTAGGGGGGGGCCAATACAATGAGCAGTTCTTC
>once|TRBJ2-1|TRBV6-4|TRBD2
CASSGTAGGYNEQFF
TGTGCCAGCAGTGGAACAGCGGGAGGTTACAATGAGCAGTTCTTC
>NA|TRBJ2-5|TRBV29-1|TRBD1
CSSKGTGRTETQYF
TGCAGCTCCAAGGGGACAGGGAGGACGGAGACCCAGTACTTC
>NA|TRBJ1-1|TRBV4-1|NA
CASSQDFRAEAFF
TGCGCCAGCAGCCAAGATTTCCGTGCTGAAGCTTTCTTT
>once|TRBJ1-1|TRBV13|NA
CASSPRLSNTEAFF
TGTGCCAGCAGCCCGCGACTCTCGAACACTGAAGCTTTCTTT
>NA|TRBJ2-5|TRBV6-1|NA
CASSPLEAGRQTQYF
TGTGCCAGCAGTCCTCTAGAGGCAGGGCGGCAGACCCAGTACTTC
>NA|TRBJ1-1|TRBV7-2|TRBD1
CASGQGANTEAFF
TGTGCCAGCGGGCAGGGGGCGAACACTGAAGCTTTCTTT
>NA|TRBJ2-3|TRBV10-3|TRBD2
CAISNSGKTGTSYLTDTQYF
TGTGCCATCAGTAACAGCGGGAAGACCGGGACTAGTTACCTCACAGATACGCAGTATTTT
>NA|TRBJ1-2|TRBV7-8|NA
CASSRGGQWNYGYTF
TGTGCCAGCAGCCGCGGCGGGCAGTGGAACTATGGCTACACCTTC
>NA|TRBJ1-2|TRBV4-3|NA
CASSQDHSGFYGYTF
TGCGCCAGCAGCCAAGATCATTCCGGGTTCTATGGCTACACCTTC
>NA|TRBJ1-6|TRBV7-3|NA
CASSGDRFGSSRYNSPLHF
TGTGCCAGCAGCGGAGACAGGTTTGGCTCGAGCCGATATAATTCACCCCTCCACTTT
>NA|TRBJ1-5|TRBV18|TRBD1
CASSQGQVGGQPQHF
TGTGCCAGCTCCCAAGGACAGGTGGGAGGTCAGCCCCAGCATTTT
>NA|TRBJ1-2|TRBV18|NA
CASSPGEGSNGYTF
TGTGCCAGCTCACCGGGGGAGGGGTCTAATGGCTACACCTTC
>few|TRBJ2-6|TRBV11-3|NA
CASSFNSGANVLTF
TGTGCCAGCAGCTTTAACTCTGGGGCCAACGTCCTGACTTTC
>NA|TRBJ2-7|TRBV10-2|TRBD1
CASSEVRGQGSYEQYF
TGCGCCAGCAGTGAGGTTCGGGGACAGGGTAGCTACGAGCAGTACTTC
>NA|TRBJ2-3|TRBV7-3|NA
CASSLSSSTDTQYF
TGTGCCAGCAGCTTAAGTTCAAGCACAGATACGCAGTATTTT
>NA|TRBJ1-1|TRBV6-1|NA
CASSPQGHTEAFF
TGTGCCAGCAGCCCTCAGGGGCATACTGAAGCTTTCTTT
>NA|TRBJ2-5|TRBV6-5|TRBD2
CASSFRLADQETQYF
TGTGCCAGCAGTTTTAGACTAGCGGATCAAGAGACCCAGTACTTC
>once|TRBJ2-7|TRBV30|TRBD1
CAWSQDRSYEQYF
TGTGCCTGGAGTCAGGACAGGTCCTACGAGCAGTACTTC
>NA|TRBJ1-2|TRBV4-2|NA
CASSQDYDRPVGYGYTF
TGTGCCAGCAGCCAAGACTACGACAGACCCGTAGGCTATGGCTACACCTTC
>NA|TRBJ1-2|TRBV13|NA
CASSSHQQVGYGYTF
TGTGCCAGCAGCTCACACCAACAGGTTGGGTATGGCTACACCTTC
>NA|TRBJ2-2|TRBV2|NA
CASSEGPGGTGELFF
TGTGCCAGCAGTGAGGGTCCCGGGGGCACCGGGGAGCTGTTTTTT
>NA|TRBJ2-5|TRBV28|TRBD2
CASSLSPGTSGRAGTQYF
TGTGCCAGCAGTTTATCGCCCGGGACTAGCGGGAGGGCGGGGACCCAGTACTTC
>NA|TRBJ1-4|TRBV30|NA
CASRGVRDNFLRGRKLFF
TGTGCCTCGAGAGGGGTGCGAGACAACTTCTTAAGGGGGAGAAAACTGTTTTTT
>many|TRBJ2-1|TRBV19|NA
CASSIGVGNEQFF
TGTGCCAGCAGTATCGGGGTAGGGAATGAGCAGTTCTTC
>NA|TRBJ2-5|TRBV5-4|NA
CASSQNQETQYF
TGTGCCAGCAGCCAAAATCAAGAGACCCAGTACTTC
>NA|TRBJ2-1|TRBV9|TRBD2
CASSVGTGGSSYNEQFF
TGTGCCAGCAGCGTAGGAACGGGAGGGAGCTCCTACAATGAGCAGTTCTTC
>NA|TRBJ2-7|TRBV5-4|NA
CASSLTGGNYEQYF
TGTGCCAGCAGCTTGACCGGGGGAAACTACGAGCAGTACTTC
>NA|TRBJ2-1|TRBV10-2|TRBD2
CASSEPGLANGGHEQFF
TGCGCCAGCAGTGAGCCCGGACTAGCGAACGGAGGGCATGAGCAGTTCTTC
>NA|TRBJ1-1|TRBV7-9|NA
CASRAGGAATTEAFF
TGTGCCAGCAGGGCCGGGGGGGCCGCGACCACTGAAGCTTTCTTT
>NA|TRBJ2-1|TRBV25-1|TRBD2
CASRTASGTYNEQFF
TGTGCCAGCAGAACCGCTAGCGGGACATACAATGAGCAGTTCTTC